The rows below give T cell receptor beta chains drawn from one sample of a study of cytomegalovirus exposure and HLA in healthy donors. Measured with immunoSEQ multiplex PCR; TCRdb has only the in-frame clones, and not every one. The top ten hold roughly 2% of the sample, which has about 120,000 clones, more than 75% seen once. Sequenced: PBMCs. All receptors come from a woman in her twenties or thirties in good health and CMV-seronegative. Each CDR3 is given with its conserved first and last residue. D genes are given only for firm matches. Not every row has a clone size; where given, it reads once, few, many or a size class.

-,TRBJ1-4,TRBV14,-,CASSQTRLKLFF,TGTGCCAGCAGCCAAACGAGGTTGAAACTGTTTTTT
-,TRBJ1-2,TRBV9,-,CASSVSLEGYGYTF,TGTGCCAGCAGCGTATCATTGGAGGGCTATGGCTACACCTTC
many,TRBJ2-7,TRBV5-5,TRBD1,CASSRTDRGWHEQYF,TGTGCCAGCAGCCGGACGGACAGGGGGTGGCACGAGCAGTACTTC
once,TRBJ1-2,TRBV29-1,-,CSVEEDFRGSLSYTF,TGCAGCGTTGAAGAAGATTTCAGAGGGTCCTTGAGCTACACCTTC
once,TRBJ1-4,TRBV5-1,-,CASSFKIAEKLFF,TGCGCCAGCAGCTTTAAGATAGCCGAAAAACTGTTTTTT
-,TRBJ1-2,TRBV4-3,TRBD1,CASSPTGDYGYTF,TGCGCCAGCAGCCCGACAGGGGACTATGGCTACACCTTC
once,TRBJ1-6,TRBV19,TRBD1,CASSFTGGQDSPLHF,TGTGCCAGTAGTTTCACAGGGGGCCAGGATTCACCCCTCCACTTT
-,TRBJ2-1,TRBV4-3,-,CASSRTGTSEQFF,TGCGCCAGCAGCCGAACCGGGACAAGTGAGCAGTTCTTC
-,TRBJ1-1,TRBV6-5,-,CASSYSPDPNTEAFF,TGTGCCAGCAGTTACTCACCAGATCCGAACACTGAAGCTTTCTTT
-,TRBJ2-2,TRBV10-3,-,CAISEPGVGGPGHTGELFF,TGTGCCATCAGTGAGCCTGGGGTAGGCGGGCCCGGGCACACCGGGGAGCTGTTTTTT
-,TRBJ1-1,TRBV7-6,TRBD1,CASSTRQGRNTEAFF,TGTGCCAGCAGCACCCGACAGGGGAGGAACACTGAAGCTTTCTTT
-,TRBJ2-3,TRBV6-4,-,CASSATGESDTQYF,TGTGCCAGCAGCGCGACGGGGGAGTCAGATACGCAGTATTTT
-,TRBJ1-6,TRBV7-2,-,CASSLAGTANSPLHF,TGTGCCAGCAGCTTAGCGGGCACCGCCAATTCACCCCTCCACTTT
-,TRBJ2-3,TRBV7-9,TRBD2,CASSLAHPLAGGFTDTQYF,TGTGCCAGCAGCTTAGCCCACCCACTAGCGGGGGGTTTCACAGATACGCAGTATTTT
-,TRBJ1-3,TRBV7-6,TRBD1,CASSLGGQGRLAGNTIYF,TGTGCCAGCAGCTTAGGTGGACAGGGGAGGTTGGCTGGAAACACCATATATTTT
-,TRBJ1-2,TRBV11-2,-,CASSSMGTIYGYTF,TGTGCCAGCAGCTCAATGGGGACTATCTATGGCTACACCTTC
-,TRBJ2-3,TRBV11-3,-,CASSLVRVATDTQYF,TGTGCCAGCAGCTTAGTCAGGGTCGCCACAGATACGCAGTATTTT
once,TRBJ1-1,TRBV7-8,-,CASSLDQKNTEAFF,TGTGCCAGCAGCTTAGACCAGAAGAACACTGAAGCTTTCTTT
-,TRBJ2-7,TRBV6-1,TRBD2,CASSAVAGSPYEQYF,TGTGCCAGCAGTGCGGTAGCGGGGTCTCCCTACGAGCAGTACTTC
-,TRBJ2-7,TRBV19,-,CASSDRQLYEQYF,TGTGCCAGTAGTGACCGACAGCTCTACGAGCAGTACTTC
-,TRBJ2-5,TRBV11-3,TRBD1,CASSFLGQGEETQYF,TGTGCCAGCAGCTTCCTCGGACAGGGGGAAGAGACCCAGTACTTC
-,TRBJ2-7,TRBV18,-,CASSPGTPVVYEQYF,TGTGCCAGCTCACCTGGGACTCCGGTGGTCTACGAGCAGTACTTC
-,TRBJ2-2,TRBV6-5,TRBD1,CASRSQGASTGELFF,TGTGCCAGCAGATCACAGGGGGCAAGCACCGGGGAGCTGTTTTTT
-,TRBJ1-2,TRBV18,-,CASSPLGDYGYTF,TGTGCCAGCTCACCTCTAGGGGACTATGGCTACACCTTC
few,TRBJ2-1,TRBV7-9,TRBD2,CASSTLGTSEDNEQFF,TGTGCCAGCAGTACACTTGGGACTAGCGAGGACAATGAGCAGTTCTTC
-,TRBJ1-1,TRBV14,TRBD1,CASSQTGVRTEAFF,TGTGCCAGCAGCCAGACAGGGGTTCGGACTGAAGCTTTCTTT
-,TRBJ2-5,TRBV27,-,CASARVVQETQYF,TGTGCCAGCGCCAGGGTTGTGCAAGAGACCCAGTACTTC
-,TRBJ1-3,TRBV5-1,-,CASSLVGQGHSGNTIYF,TGCGCCAGCAGCTTGGTAGGCCAGGGGCACTCTGGAAACACCATATATTTT
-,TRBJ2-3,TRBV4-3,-,CASSLGRDTQYF,TGCGCCAGCAGCCTTGGGAGAGATACGCAGTATTTT
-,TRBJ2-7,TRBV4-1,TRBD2,CASSQAGGVTYEQYF,TGCGCCAGCAGCCAAGCCGGGGGGGTTACCTACGAGCAGTACTTC
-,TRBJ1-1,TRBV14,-,CASSQHRASTEAFF,TGTGCCAGCAGCCAACACAGGGCGAGCACTGAAGCTTTCTTT
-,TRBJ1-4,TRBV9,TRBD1,CASSVPRTGGNEKLFF,TGTGCCAGCAGCGTCCCCCGGACAGGGGGAAATGAAAAACTGTTTTTT
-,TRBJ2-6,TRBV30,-,CAWSRGKSIDVLTF,TGTGCCTGGAGTAGGGGGAAATCAATTGACGTCCTGACTTTC
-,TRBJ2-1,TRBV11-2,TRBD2,CASSLSPGTSRSEQFF,TGTGCCAGCAGCTTAAGTCCAGGGACTAGCCGGAGTGAGCAGTTCTTC
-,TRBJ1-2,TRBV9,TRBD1,CASSPAQGANYGYTF,TGTGCCAGCAGCCCAGCACAGGGGGCGAACTATGGCTACACCTTC
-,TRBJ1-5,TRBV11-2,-,CASRNPGNNQPQHF,TGTGCCAGCAGAAACCCAGGGAACAATCAGCCCCAGCATTTT
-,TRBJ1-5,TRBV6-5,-,CASRPGAWSNQPQHF,TGTGCCAGCAGACCAGGGGCTTGGAGCAATCAGCCCCAGCATTTT
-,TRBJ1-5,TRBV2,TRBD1,CASSQGQWQPQHF,TGTGCCAGCAGCCAGGGACAGTGGCAGCCCCAGCATTTT
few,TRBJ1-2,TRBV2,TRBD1,CASSEGTDYGYTF,TGTGCCAGCAGTGAGGGGACAGACTATGGCTACACCTTC
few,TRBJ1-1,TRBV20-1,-,CSASGTEAFF,TGCAGTGCTAGCGGCACTGAAGCTTTCTTT
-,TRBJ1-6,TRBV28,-,CASSPPGSSYNSPLHF,TGTGCCAGCAGTCCCCCGGGAAGCTCCTATAATTCACCCCTCCACTTT
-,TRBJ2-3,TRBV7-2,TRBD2,CASSLVRGGGTDTQYF,TGTGCCAGCAGCTTGGTGCGCGGGGGAGGGACAGATACGCAGTATTTT
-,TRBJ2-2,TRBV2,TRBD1,CASREQGPNTGELFF,TGTGCCAGCAGGGAACAGGGGCCGAACACCGGGGAGCTGTTTTTT
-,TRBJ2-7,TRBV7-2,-,CASSPRGGAPYEQYF,TGTGCCAGCAGCCCGAGAGGAGGGGCCCCCTACGAGCAGTACTTC
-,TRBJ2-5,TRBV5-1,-,CASSLDRETQYF,TGCGCCAGCAGCTTGGACAGGGAGACCCAGTACTTC
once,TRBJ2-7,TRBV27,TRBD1,CASSRRQGTSPNEQYF,TGTGCCAGCAGTCGCAGACAGGGAACCTCTCCTAACGAGCAGTACTTC
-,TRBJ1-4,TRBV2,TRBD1,CASSRGTGGNEKLFF,TGTGCCAGCAGCCGGGGGACAGGCGGAAATGAAAAACTGTTTTTT
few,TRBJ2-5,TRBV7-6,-,CASSLWLSFEQTQYF,TGTGCCAGCAGCTTATGGTTGTCCTTCGAGCAGACCCAGTACTTC
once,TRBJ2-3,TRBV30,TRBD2,CAWSVRGGNQFGDTQYF,TGTGCCTGGAGTGTACGGGGGGGGAATCAGTTTGGTGATACGCAGTATTTT
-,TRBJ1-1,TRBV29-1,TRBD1,CSVRDRGPNTEAFF,TGCAGCGTTAGGGACAGGGGCCCGAACACTGAAGCTTTCTTT
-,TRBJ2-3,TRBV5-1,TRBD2,CASSSRGTSGGRPDTQYF,TGCGCCAGCAGCTCCCGCGGGACTAGCGGGGGGAGGCCAGATACGCAGTATTTT
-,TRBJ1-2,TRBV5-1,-,CASSLDRRGYGYTF,TGCGCCAGCAGCTTGGACAGGAGGGGCTATGGCTACACCTTC
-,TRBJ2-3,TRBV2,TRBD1,CASRRLAGGIVQYF,TGTGCCAGCAGAAGGTTGGCAGGGGGCATAGTGCAGTATTTT
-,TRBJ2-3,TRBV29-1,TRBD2,CSVPTSGGGPTDTQYF,TGCAGCGTCCCTACTAGCGGGGGTGGTCCCACAGATACGCAGTATTTT